The present TCR beta chain was sequenced within a study of blood T cells in healthy people across ages. As for the study in general: About one barcoded TCR beta cDNA was captured per two T cells.

A sample-barcoded 5' primer and a J-beta primer mix were used in a second PCR of about 7 to 12 cycles. TCRdb reprocessed the 5' RACE reads with MiXCR, giving one entry per CDR3 protein. The repertoire has hundreds of thousands of distinct CDR3 sequences, roughly a quarter of them found once; the top ten carry approximately 3.6%. Trimming cost V 1 base and J 6 bases, with 11 bases left between them. The CDR3 runs 14 residues. The germline V gene has CDR1 LNHNV and CDR2 YYDKDF (reference sequence). Samples each yielded at least 6 micrograms of total RNA. This clonotype was observed a handful of times. These records were also assigned to another study, of T cells of mothers and their children.

The sequence derives from a boy between 2 and 10 years old in good health. J is TRBJ2-3 and V is TRBV15, with D unresolved. Source material: blood. For the CDR3, the DNA is TGTGCCACCAGCAGAGTTACTTTGGCGGATACGCAGTATTTT. This gives the protein CATSRVTLADTQYF.